The following is a T cell receptor beta chain sequence with its context. What it recognizes is unknown. The data originate from a study of OX40 agonist ivuxolimab in advanced cancers. Across the study: The dose of intravenous ivuxolimab that patients received every 2 weeks ranged from 0.01 to 10 mg/kg. Previous treatment with anti-PD-1, anti-PD-L1 or anti-CTLA-4 therapy was allowed; under 50% had received some. General study points: The study found that CD8+ T cells averaged more expanded clones than CD4+. Compared with others, partial responders at 0.1-3.0 mg/kg displayed clonal expansion among the lowest.

J lost 10 bases, V lost 6 bases, and 10 bases had no gene match. CDR1 is SGHNT, CDR2 YYREEE, per germline (reference sequence). This CDR3 has 14 residues. The data were produced by immunoSEQ multiplex PCR, yet TCRdb's version contains in-frame clones alone and is incomplete. The sample consists of tens of thousands of clones, roughly 86% of them appearing once. Sequenced here: CD4+ or CD8+ T cells sorted from blood, sampled in a trial of the OX40 agonist ivuxolimab. This sequence was found in an adult with an advanced solid tumor such as melanoma, head and neck, liver or kidney cancer. This chain connects TRBV5-4 to TRBJ2-1; 10 nucleotides align to TRBD2. The CDR3 here is CASNHLAGVWEQFF. CDR3 in DNA: TGTGCCAGCAACCATCTAGCGGGAGTCTGGGAGCAGTTCTTC. Full variable domain (remainder filled in from reference TRBV5-4 and TRBJ2-1): ETGVTQSPTHLIKTRGQQVTLRCSSQSGHNTVSWYQQALGQGPQFIFQYYREEENGRGNFPPRFSGLQFPNYSSELNVNALELDDSALYLCASNHLAGVWEQFFGPGTRLTVL.